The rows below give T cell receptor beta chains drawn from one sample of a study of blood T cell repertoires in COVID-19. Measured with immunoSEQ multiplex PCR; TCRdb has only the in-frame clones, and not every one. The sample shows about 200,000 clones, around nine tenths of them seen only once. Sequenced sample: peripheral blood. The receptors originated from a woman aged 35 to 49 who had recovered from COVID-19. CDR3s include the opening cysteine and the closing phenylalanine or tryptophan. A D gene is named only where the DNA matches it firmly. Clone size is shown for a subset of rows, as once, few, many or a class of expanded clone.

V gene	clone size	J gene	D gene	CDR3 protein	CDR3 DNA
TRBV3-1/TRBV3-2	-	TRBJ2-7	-	CASSQGDKGLEQYF	TGTGCCAGCAGCCAAGGGGACAAGGGGCTCGAGCAGTACTTC
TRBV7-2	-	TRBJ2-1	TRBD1	CASSRSGTGWDEQFF	TGTGCCAGCAGCAGGTCCGGGACAGGATGGGATGAGCAGTTCTTC
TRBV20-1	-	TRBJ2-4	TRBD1	CSARDRNIQYF	TGCAGTGCCCGGGACAGAAACATTCAGTACTTC
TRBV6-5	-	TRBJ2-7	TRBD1	CASSQRTGFSYEQYF	TGTGCCAGCAGCCAAAGGACAGGATTCTCCTACGAGCAGTACTTC
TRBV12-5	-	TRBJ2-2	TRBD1	CASGQTGVNTGELFF	TGTGCTAGTGGTCAGACAGGGGTTAACACCGGGGAGCTGTTTTTT
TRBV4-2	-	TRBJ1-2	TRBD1	CASSQGTGGSSGYTF	TGTGCCAGCAGCCAAGGAACAGGGGGGTCCTCTGGCTACACCTTC
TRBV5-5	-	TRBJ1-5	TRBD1	CASSLEATGNNQPQHF	TGTGCCAGCAGCTTGGAGGCGACAGGGAACAATCAGCCCCAGCATTTT
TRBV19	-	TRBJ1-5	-	CATSMEFLFRNQPQHF	TGTGCCACCTCCATGGAGTTTTTGTTCCGCAATCAGCCCCAGCATTTT
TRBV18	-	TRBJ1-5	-	CASSPWAGDNQPQHF	TGTGCCAGCTCACCATGGGCCGGGGACAATCAGCCCCAGCATTTT
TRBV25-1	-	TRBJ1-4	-	CASSDRGATNEKLFF	TGTGCCAGCAGTGACAGGGGCGCAACTAATGAAAAACTGTTTTTT
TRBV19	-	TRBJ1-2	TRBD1	CATRTGGYNYGYTF	TGTGCCACCCGGACAGGGGGTTATAACTATGGCTACACCTTC
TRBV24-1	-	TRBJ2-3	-	CATSDSNRLHYTTDTQYF	TGTGCCACCAGTGATTCTAACCGACTCCACTACACCACAGATACGCAGTATTTT
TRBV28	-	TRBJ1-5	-	CASIRVRDTNQPQHF	TGTGCCAGCATAAGAGTTAGGGACACCAATCAGCCCCAGCATTTT
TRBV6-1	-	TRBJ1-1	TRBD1	CASSEFLDRQNTEAFF	TGTGCCAGCAGTGAATTTTTGGACAGGCAGAACACTGAAGCTTTCTTT
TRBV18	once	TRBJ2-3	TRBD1	CASSPPLRRGTGGDTQYF	TGTGCCAGCTCACCACCTCTAAGACGGGGGACAGGGGGAGATACGCAGTATTTT
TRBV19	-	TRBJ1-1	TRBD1	CASSESDRGNWMNTEAFF	TGTGCCAGTTCCGAAAGCGACAGGGGCAATTGGATGAACACTGAAGCTTTCTTT
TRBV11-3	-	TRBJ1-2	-	CASSLVSRTQGCYGYTF	TGTGCCAGCAGCTTAGTTTCCCGCACGCAGGGCTGCTATGGCTACACCTTC
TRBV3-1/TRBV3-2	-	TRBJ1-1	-	CASSSFTGFGPNTEAFF	TGTGCCAGCAGCTCATTTACGGGGTTTGGACCCAACACTGAAGCTTTCTTT
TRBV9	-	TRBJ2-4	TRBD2	CASSVESSGIAKNIQYF	TGTGCCAGCAGCGTAGAATCTAGCGGGATTGCCAAAAACATTCAGTACTTC
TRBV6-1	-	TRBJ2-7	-	CASSEDRRDNHEQYF	TGTGCCAGCAGCGAAGATAGGCGGGATAACCACGAGCAGTACTTC
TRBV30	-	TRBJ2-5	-	CAWRRKETQYF	TGTGCCTGGAGGCGGAAAGAGACCCAGTACTTC
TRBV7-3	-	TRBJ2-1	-	CASSQLGGPDNEQFF	TGTGCCAGCAGCCAGTTAGGCGGGCCGGACAATGAGCAGTTCTTC
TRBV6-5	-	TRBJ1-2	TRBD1	CASKTGTGLLDGYTF	TGTGCCAGCAAGACCGGGACAGGGCTATTGGATGGCTACACCTTC
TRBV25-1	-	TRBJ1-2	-	CASSEQGRGTYGYTF	TGTGCCAGCAGTGAACAGGGTAGGGGTACCTATGGCTACACCTTC
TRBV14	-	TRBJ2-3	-	CASSRPGGTDTQYF	TGTGCCAGCAGCCGACCAGGGGGGACAGATACGCAGTATTTT
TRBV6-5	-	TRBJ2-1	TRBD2	CASTLAGGVGEQFF	TGTGCCAGCACCTTAGCGGGAGGCGTTGGTGAGCAGTTCTTC
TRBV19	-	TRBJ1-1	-	CASSLLTGNMAEAFF	TGTGCCAGTAGTCTTTTAACAGGGAATATGGCTGAAGCTTTCTTT
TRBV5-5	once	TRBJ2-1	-	CASSLVAGTTGEQFF	TGTGCCAGCAGCTTGGTGGCGGGGACGACCGGTGAGCAGTTCTTC
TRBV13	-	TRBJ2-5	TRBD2	CASSATSGPETQYF	TGTGCCAGCAGCGCAACTAGCGGGCCAGAGACCCAGTACTTC
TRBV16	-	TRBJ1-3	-	CASTRQSSGNTIYF	TGTGCCAGCACCCGACAGAGCTCTGGAAACACCATATATTTT
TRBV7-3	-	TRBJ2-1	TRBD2	CASSSRGLAGGSSYNEQFF	TGTGCCAGCAGCTCCCGGGGCTTAGCGGGAGGTAGCTCCTACAATGAGCAGTTCTTC
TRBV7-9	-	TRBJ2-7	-	CASSWGAYEQYF	TGTGCCAGCAGCTGGGGGGCCTACGAGCAGTACTTC
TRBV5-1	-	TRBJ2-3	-	CASSFGTQSIDTQYF	TGCGCCAGCAGCTTCGGGACTCAAAGCATCGATACGCAGTATTTT
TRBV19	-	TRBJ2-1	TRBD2	CASSTGDYSWSGEQFF	TGTGCCAGTAGTACGGGGGACTATTCCTGGTCAGGTGAGCAGTTCTTC
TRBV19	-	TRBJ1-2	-	CASSPTMGGYTF	TGTGCCAGTAGCCCAACCATGGGCGGCTACACCTTC
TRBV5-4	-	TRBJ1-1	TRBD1	CASSYLTGGNTEAFF	TGTGCCAGCAGCTACCTGACAGGGGGGAACACTGAAGCTTTCTTT